Each of the 18 T cell receptor beta chains below was sequenced from the same sample in a study of control samples from healthy donors and cancer patients. TCRdb's copy holds only in-frame clones and misses some; the assay was immunoSEQ multiplex PCR. Counted here are approximately 71,000 clones, about nine tenths occurring once; the ten biggest clones make up 19%. The sample was PBMCs. These receptors came from a man in his 60s with lung cancer.

The chain carries TRBV5-4 and TRBJ1-2; TRBD1 aligns across 8 bases. In germline, CDR1 is SGHNT, CDR2 YYREEE (reference sequence). The CDR3 extends over 16 amino acids. J was trimmed by 2 bases and V by 2 bases; bases with no gene match: 8. The CDR3 DNA is TGTGCCAGCAGCTTACCCTCCGGGACAGGCAACTATGGCTACACCTTC. As protein: CASSLPSGTGNYGYTF.

In this sample, this clone turned up a few times. The chain has TRBV7-3 and TRBJ1-1; no firm D call. The CDR3 consists of 14 residues. Germline V gene data show CDR1 as SGHTA and CDR2 as FQGTGA. The V end lost 0 bases, the J end lost 3 bases, and 8 bases lay between the germline ends. CDR3 protein: CASSLTGGDTEAFF. The CDR3 DNA reads as TGTGCCAGCAGCTTAACCGGCGGGGACACTGAAGCTTTCTTT.

The chain couples TRBV3-1 (or the pseudogene TRBV3-2) to TRBJ2-5, with D possibly TRBD1 on 6 matching bases. V lost 3 bases and J lost 3, with 8 bases in between. There are 13 residues in the CDR3. Germline V lookup: CDR1 LGHDT, CDR2 YNNKEL (reference sequence). As DNA, the CDR3 is TGTGCCAGCAGCCACAGGGGAGAAGAGACCCAGTACTTC. Amino acids: CASSHRGEETQYF.

Regarding this clone: One end of the junction does not line up with germline, which may come from a read error. This chain links TRBV6-5 with TRBJ1-4; no firm D call. CDR1 is MNHEY, CDR2 SVGAGI, per germline. CDR3 length: 14 amino acids. CDR3 in DNA: TGTGCCAGCATTTACGGCGCAACTAATGAAAAACTGTTTTTT. Translating gives CASIYGATNEKLFF.

This clone was picked up a small number of times. At one of its ends the junction is not consistent with the germline gene, which may arise from a read error. This sequence joins TRBV4-1 and TRBJ2-1; 9 nucleotides agree with TRBD1. The CDR3 contains 17 residues. Germline lookup yields CDR1 MGHRA and CDR2 YSYEKL. The CDR3 loop is CASSLSPGQGSNNEQFF. CDR3 coding DNA: TGCGCCAGCAGCCTATCGCCGGGACAGGGCTCCAACAATGAGCAGTTCTTC.

The V and J genes are TRBV5-1 and TRBJ2-2; TRBD1 matches 12 bases. Losses at the gene ends were 1 base for V and 6 bases for J; bases not matched to a gene: 7. CDR3 size: 17 residues. CDR1 and CDR2 from the germline V gene are SGHRS and YFSETQ. This CDR3 is CASSLLPGQGASGELFF. The DNA of the CDR3 is TGCGCCAGCAGCTTGCTCCCGGGACAGGGGGCTTCCGGGGAGCTGTTTTTT.

The chain joins TRBV18 to TRBJ2-3; no clear D gene. Germline CDR1 KGHSH, CDR2 LQKENI. Trimming stripped 2 bases from V and 14 bases from J, with 11 bases between. The CDR3 has 11 amino acids. CDR3 nucleotides: TGTGCCAGCTCACCAGGCGGAGAGAGGTATTTT. Its protein product is CASSPGGERYF.

This clone has just a few counts. The chain couples TRBV7-9 to TRBJ2-2, with TRBD1 identical over 12 bases. This CDR3 comprises 17 residues. The ends lost 5 bases at V and 5 bases at J; junction bases unmatched: 9. CDR1 and CDR2 from the germline V gene are SEHNR and FQNEAQ (reference sequence). The CDR3 reads CASSRPGQGAQTGELFF. In nucleotides, the CDR3 is TGTGCCAGCAGCCGTCCGGGACAGGGGGCTCAGACCGGGGAGCTGTTTTTT.

The gene calls are TRBV5-5 and TRBJ2-3; tentatively, D is TRBD1 (6 bases). This CDR3 contains 12 residues. Trimming stripped 10 bases from V and 5 bases from J, with 14 bases between. The V gene's germline CDR1 is SGHKS and CDR2 YYEKEE (reference sequence). CDR3 in amino acids: CAGARGQDTQYF. CDR3 bases: TGTGCCGGTGCTAGGGGACAAGATACGCAGTATTTT.

This sequence joins TRBV25-1 and TRBJ2-5, with D perhaps matching TRBD2 (6 bases). The germline V and J ends were trimmed by 5 bases and 3 bases, with 13 bases remaining between them. This CDR3 comprises 14 residues. Looked up from germline, CDR1 is MGHDK and CDR2 is SYGVNS. The CDR3 loop is CASSPLGGEETQYF. Written as DNA, the CDR3 is TGTGCCAGCAGTCCCCTGGGGGGAGAAGAGACCCAGTACTTC.

The chain has TRBV10-1 and TRBJ2-2, with D possibly TRBD2 on 6 matching bases. The length of the CDR3 is 15 residues. Trimming took 6 bases from V and 6 from J, leaving 17 bases between them. The germline V gene has CDR1 WNHNN and CDR2 SYGVQD (reference sequence). CDR3 amino acids: CASSASAGRPGELFF. CDR3 DNA sequence: TGCGCCAGCAGCGCGAGCGCGGGGCGCCCCGGGGAGCTGTTTTTT.

V gene TRBV19 combines with J gene TRBJ1-6, with no clear D. Germline V CDR1 and CDR2: LNHDA, SQIVND (reference sequence). Trimming removed 7 bases at V and 7 bases at J, with 11 bases between. The CDR3 runs 13 residues. CDR3 in amino acids: CASNVQPNSPLHF. The CDR3 DNA sequence: TGTGCCAGTAACGTACAGCCAAATTCACCCCTCCACTTT.

About this clone itself: This specimen includes other DNA sequences encoding the same CDR3. The CDR3 loop reads CASSVGISGNTIYF. As DNA, the CDR3 is TGTGCCAGCAGCGTAGGGATCTCTGGAAACACCATATATTTT. The chain has TRBV9 and TRBJ1-3; D uncertain. The CDR3 is 14 residues long. Per the germline V gene, CDR1 is SGDLS and CDR2 is YYNGEE. Trimming removed 0 bases from V and 0 bases from J, with 4 bases in between. Full variable domain (outside the CDR3, taken from reference TRBV9 and TRBJ1-3): DSGVTQTPKHLITATGQRVTLRCSPRSGDLSVYWYQQSLDQGLQFLIQYYNGEERAKGNILERFSAQQFPDLHSELNLSSLELGDSALYFCASSVGISGNTIYFGEGSWLTVV.

The V gene is TRBV18, the J gene TRBJ2-2; D gene unclear. The ends were cut back, 0 bases at V and 5 bases at J, with 19 bases in the middle. Germline-derived CDR1 and CDR2 are KGHSH and LQKENI. This CDR3 has 18 amino acids. The CDR3 protein is CASSPPTGTQVGTGELFF. The DNA of the CDR3 is TGTGCCAGCTCACCACCAACTGGTACCCAGGTGGGGACCGGGGAGCTGTTTTTT. Filled out from reference TRBV18 and TRBJ2-2, the complete variable domain reads NAGVMQNPRHLVRRRGQEARLRCSPMKGHSHVYWYRQLPEEGLKFMVYLQKENIIDESGMPKERFSAEFPKEGPSILRIQQVVRGDSAAYFCASSPPTGTQVGTGELFFGEGSRLTVL.

The rearrangement links TRBV6-1 to TRBJ2-2; D gene unclear. V was shortened by 1 base and J by 1 base, with 7 bases between the two germline ends. From germline, CDR1 is MNHNS and CDR2 SASEGT. The CDR3 loop spans 15 amino acids. CDR3 sequence: CASSEVNLNTGELFF. In DNA form, the CDR3 reads TGTGCCAGCAGTGAAGTAAACTTGAACACCGGGGAGCTGTTTTTT.

The chain recombines TRBV27 with TRBJ1-6; 9 nucleotides line up with TRBD1. The CDR3 loop spans 16 amino acids. Germline V CDR1 and CDR2: MNHEY, SMNVEV (reference sequence). The V and J ends lost 5 bases and 9 bases, in that order; junction bases with no gene match: 11. The CDR3 sequence: CASSGGRDRALSPLHF. CDR3 nucleotide sequence: TGTGCCAGCAGTGGAGGCCGGGACAGGGCACTTTCACCCCTCCACTTT.

The gene calls are TRBV18 and TRBJ2-1, with TRBD2 matching 7 bases. The germline V gene has CDR1 KGHSH and CDR2 LQKENI. The CDR3 length is 17 residues. The V segment lost 2 bases and the J segment 9 bases; nucleotides outside the gene matches: 16. For the CDR3, the DNA is TGTGCCAGCTCACCAAGTGGGGGACTAAACGTACTGGGTGAGCAGTTCTTC. Its translation: CASSPSGGLNVLGEQFF.

This rearrangement joins TRBV5-5 to TRBJ2-2; D assignment may be TRBD1 or TRBD2 (7 bases each). The V and J ends lost 4 bases and 2 bases respectively, with 18 bases between them. This CDR3 comprises 17 residues. Germline V gene sequence: CDR1 SGHKS, CDR2 YYEKEE (reference sequence). The CDR3 sequence is CASSTQGGGTNTGELFF. The DNA for the CDR3 is TGTGCCAGCAGCACCCAGGGAGGGGGCACTAACACCGGGGAGCTGTTTTTT.